The 7 T cell receptor beta chains reported below all come from one sample, sequenced in a study of blood T cell repertoires in COVID-19. Using immunoSEQ multiplex PCR, the repertoire was profiled, and TCRdb retains in-frame clones only, with some absent. Of about 300,000 clones listed, around 84% are singletons. Sequenced: PBMCs or T cells enriched from blood (not recorded which). The receptors stem from a man younger than 45 who had recovered from COVID-19.

The chain employs TRBV2 and TRBJ1-5; 8 nucleotides agree with TRBD1. The CDR3 totals 12 residues. V shed 6 bases and J 15 bases; nucleotides not matched to a gene: 10. Looked up from germline, CDR1 is SNHLY and CDR2 is FYNNEI. This CDR3 is CASSSNPDRGHF. The CDR3 nucleotides read TGTGCCAGCAGCTCCAATCCTGACAGGGGGCATTTT.

This chain links TRBV5-1 with TRBJ2-3, with 13 bases fitting TRBD2. The germline V gene encodes CDR1 SGHRS and CDR2 YFSETQ. With V trimmed by 4 bases and J by 3 bases, 8 bases remained unmatched. The CDR3 extends over 17 amino acids. The CDR3: CASSGGLAGSRTDTQYF. The DNA for the CDR3 is TGCGCCAGCAGCGGGGGACTAGCGGGGAGTCGAACAGATACGCAGTATTTT.

The chain couples TRBV27 to TRBJ1-4; 7 bases align to TRBD1. Losses at the gene ends were 1 base for V and 3 bases for J; bases not matched to a gene: 5. The CDR3 consists of 16 residues. Germline-derived CDR1 and CDR2 are MNHEY and SMNVEV (reference sequence). The CDR3, as DNA: TGTGCCAGCAGTTTATGGAGGGGGCAGGCTAATGAAAAACTGTTTTTT. This gives the protein CASSLWRGQANEKLFF.

This clone appeared once. CDR3 amino acids: CASTLPRREDFRQPQHF. The CDR3, as DNA: TGTGCCAGCACCCTACCCCGCAGGGAAGATTTCAGGCAGCCCCAGCATTTT. The J gene is TRBJ1-5, the V gene TRBV28, with D tentatively TRBD1 (5 bases). CDR3 length equals 17 residues. Trimming removed 7 bases at V and 7 bases at J, with 26 bases between. Germline V gene data show CDR1 as MDHEN and CDR2 as SYDVKM.

This clone has only one observation. The V call is TRBV20-1, the J call TRBJ1-2; no firm D call. This CDR3 spans 13 amino acids. CDR1 and CDR2 (germline): DFQATT, SNEGSKA (reference sequence). The V end was cut by 3 bases, the J end by 4 bases, with 12 bases between. The CDR3 here is CSASPSNLYGYTF. In DNA form, the CDR3 reads TGCAGTGCTAGTCCCAGTAACCTCTATGGCTACACCTTC.

V usage is TRBV10-2 and J usage is TRBJ2-2, with 14 bases that match TRBD2. The junction had 3 bases not matched to a gene; V was cut back by 4 bases and J by 5 bases. Germline V CDR1 and CDR2: WSHSY, SAAADI. The CDR3 consists of 16 residues. The CDR3 bases are TGCGCCAGCAGTGGACTAGCGGGAGGGCTAACCGGGGAGCTGTTTTTT. Translated, it gives CASSGLAGGLTGELFF.

This chain joins TRBV7-6 and TRBJ2-7; TRBD2 is a possible D gene (6 bases). The length of the CDR3 is 15 residues. Looked up from germline, CDR1 is SGHVS and CDR2 is FNYEAQ. Trimming shortened V by 2 bases and J by 3 bases, and 14 bases separated the two germline ends. CDR3 amino acids: CASSLSGASGYEQYF. The CDR3 region has the DNA TGTGCCAGCAGCTTATCGGGAGCATCTGGCTACGAGCAGTACTTC.